The following is a TCR beta chain sequence with its context. Its antigen is undetermined. This sample was taken from a study of T cell responses to AZD1222 COVID-19 vaccine. Study-level results: A reported finding is that nearly half of spike-specific TCRs target unmutated variant regions. Spike-specific TCR breadth and depth both grew after two AZD1222 doses. The study found vaccine-associated CD4 TCRs spanning spike, dominant at 160-218 and 743-854. Sampled repertoires all dated from after the peak T cell response.

Trimming shortened V by 2 bases and J by 5 bases, and 14 bases separated the two germline ends. This CDR3 has 16 amino acids. Germline CDR1 is SGHDT and CDR2 is YYEEEE. Generated by immunoSEQ multiplex PCR, the TCRdb table keeps only in-frame clones and is missing some. Of 150,000 to 190,000 clones in the sample, 70% to 90% are singletons; the top ten hold roughly 6.9%. The gene calls are TRBV5-6 and TRBJ1-6, with D possibly TRBD1 on 5 matching bases. The receptor comes from an adult who had recovered from COVID-19. The sample here was peripheral blood, taken after recovery from COVID-19. CDR3: CASSFSHPGHNSPLHF. CDR3 coding DNA: TGTGCCAGCAGCTTTTCCCATCCGGGACATAATTCACCCCTCCACTTT.